These 13 T cell receptor beta chains share one sample of origin, sequenced in a study of Graves' ophthalmopathy and Graves' hyperthyroidism. The study amplified TCR beta CDR3 regions using RNA transcripts. First-round RT-PCR employed HTBI primers, with a second-round multiplex PCR after it. TCRdb itself ran the multiplex PCR reads through MiXCR, one entry per CDR3 protein. The sample has hundreds of thousands of distinct CDR3 sequences, roughly 41% seen once; the top ten hold approximately 46%. The sequenced sample was peripheral blood. Receptors originate from an adult man with Graves' ophthalmopathy.

This chain connects TRBV10-3 to TRBJ1-1; 9 bases line up with TRBD1. The germline CDR1 and CDR2 sequences are ENHRY and SYGVKD. The CDR3 consists of 11 residues. The V gene end was trimmed by 10 bases and the J gene end by 7 bases; junction bases not matched to a gene: 4. CDR3 sequence: CATGTGFEAFF. The CDR3 nucleotides are TGTGCCACCGGGACAGGGTTTGAAGCTTTCTTT.

CDR3 protein: CASSDNRDRRSPLHF. CDR3 in DNA: TGTGCCAGCAGTGATAATCGGGACAGGAGGTCACCCCTCCACTTT. This chain links TRBV2 with TRBJ1-6; 8 nucleotides agree with TRBD1. CDR3 length: 15 residues. Trimming at V came to 3 bases and at J to 10 bases, leaving 8 bases not matched to a gene. In germline, CDR1 is SNHLY, CDR2 FYNNEI. The variable domain in full, with the rest retrieved from reference TRBV2 and TRBJ1-6, is EPEVTQTPSHQVTQMGQEVILRCVPISNHLYFYWYRQILGQKVEFLVSFYNNEISEKSEIFDDQFSVERPDGSNFTLKIRSTKLEDSAMYFCASSDNRDRRSPLHFGNGTRLTVT.

The chain is built from TRBV7-9 and TRBJ2-5, with D possibly matching TRBD1 (5 bases). The germline V gene encodes CDR1 SEHNR and CDR2 FQNEAQ (reference sequence). The CDR3 loop spans 12 amino acids. V was pared by 4 bases and J by 4 bases, with 7 bases between. The CDR3 coding sequence is TGTGCCAGCAGCTCGACAGCAGAGACCCAGTACTTC. The encoded protein is CASSSTAETQYF.

This chain links TRBV15 with TRBJ2-3; 7 nucleotides align to TRBD1. Germline CDR1 and CDR2: LNHNV and YYDKDF (reference sequence). The length of the CDR3 is 15 residues. Trimming at V came to 3 bases and at J to 4 bases, leaving 7 bases not matched to a gene. The CDR3 coding sequence is TGTGCCACCAGCAGTACAGGGGATAGCGCAGATACGCAGTATTTT. Translated: CATSSTGDSADTQYF.

Points on this clonotype: One junction end disagrees with the germline gene, perhaps due to a read error. V gene TRBV20-1 combines with J gene TRBJ2-5, with D possibly being TRBD2 (6 bases). The CDR3 runs 15 residues. Germline V lookup: CDR1 DFQATT, CDR2 SNEGSKA (reference sequence). The chain's CDR3 is CSARDWRDDQETQHF. CDR3 bases: TGCAGTGCTAGAGACTGGCGGGACGACCAAGAGACCCAGCACTTC.

V and J are TRBV29-1 and TRBJ1-1, with D tentatively TRBD1 (5 bases). Germline V CDR1 and CDR2: SQVTM, ANQGSEA. The CDR3 covers 14 residues. Trimming stripped 8 bases from V and 1 base from J, with 17 bases between. CDR3 sequence: CSLGYGGRNTEAFF. The CDR3 DNA sequence: TGCAGCTTAGGGTACGGGGGAAGGAACACTGAAGCTTTCTTT.

A word on this clonotype: Being one base from a much bigger clone, this may be a read error. The rearrangement joins TRBV20-1 to TRBJ2-7, with D perhaps given as TRBD1 or TRBD2 (5 bases each). The germline V gene encodes CDR1 DFQATT and CDR2 SNEGSKA (reference sequence). The CDR3 extends over 13 amino acids. CDR3 sequence reads: CSTRDLGEPEQYF. The CDR3, as DNA: TGCAGTACTAGAGATCTAGGGGAACCCGAGCAGTACTTC.

There are many counts of this clonotype. This chain connects TRBV20-1 to TRBJ1-2; D remains ambiguous. The germline V gene encodes CDR1 DFQATT and CDR2 SNEGSKA (reference sequence). Trimming stripped 4 bases from V and 3 bases from J, with 12 bases between. CDR3 length: 13 residues. Written as DNA, the CDR3 is TGCAGTGCTATCTCCTCATGGGACTATGGCTACACCTTC. This sequence encodes CSAISSWDYGYTF.

This clonotype appeared once. This chain's CDR3 is CASSQGPTYNYEQYF. CDR3 DNA: TGTGCCAGCAGCCAGGGCCCTACATACAACTACGAGCAGTACTTC. The chain couples TRBV5-6 to TRBJ2-7; D perhaps matches TRBD1 (5 bases). The CDR3 contains 15 residues. The V gene lost 4 bases and the J gene lost 3 bases, with 17 bases spanning the gap. Germline CDR1 is SGHDT and CDR2 is YYEEEE.

This clonotype was picked up a small number of times. The V gene is TRBV7-9, the J gene TRBJ2-3; TRBD2 is a possible D gene (5 bases). V was pared by 6 bases and J by 4 bases, with 11 bases between. Germline V lookup: CDR1 SEHNR, CDR2 FQNEAQ (reference sequence). The CDR3 extends over 13 amino acids. CDR3 amino acids: CASRRTSSDTQYF. CDR3 nucleotides: TGTGCCAGCAGACGAACTAGTTCAGATACGCAGTATTTT.

V usage is TRBV14 and J usage is TRBJ2-7; TRBD1 might be the D (7 bases). From germline, CDR1 is SGHDN and CDR2 FVKESK. This CDR3 spans 15 amino acids. The germline V and J ends were trimmed by 1 base and 3 bases, with 13 bases remaining between them. CDR3 amino acids: CASSQARGVGYEQYF. The CDR3 DNA is TGTGCCAGCAGCCAAGCCAGGGGGGTCGGCTACGAGCAGTACTTC.

The chain links TRBV10-3 to TRBJ1-6; TRBD1 matches at 7 bases. This CDR3 comprises 15 residues. Germline lookup yields CDR1 ENHRY and CDR2 SYGVKD. V lost 10 bases and J lost 10; bases outside the gene matches: 16. CDR3 in DNA: TGTGCCAGCAGGACCGGACAGGCTCCGGGATCACCCCTCCACTTT. This translates into CASRTGQAPGSPLHF.

The chain is built from TRBV10-3 and TRBJ2-2; 10 nucleotides match TRBD2. CDR1 ENHRY and CDR2 SYGVKD come from the germline V gene. V lost 3 bases and J lost 3; bases outside the gene matches: 4. This CDR3 is 16 amino acids long. The CDR3 coding sequence is TGTGCCATCAGTGATTATGGACTAGCGGACACCGGGGAGCTGTTTTTT. This sequence encodes CAISDYGLADTGELFF.